Listed below are T cell receptor beta chains from one sample, sequenced in a study of blood T cell repertoires in COVID-19. Assay used: immunoSEQ multiplex PCR; TCRdb lists only in-frame clones, some missing. The sample consists of more than 80,000 clones, over 70% of them appearing once. Sequenced material: peripheral blood. Source of these receptors: a human donor with acute or convalescent COVID-19. The donor label of this sample is uncertain. CDR3s include the opening cysteine and the closing phenylalanine or tryptophan. The order of the fields is J gene, clone size, V gene, D gene, CDR3 protein, CDR3 DNA. D genes are given only for firm matches. Rows may omit the clone size; those that give it use once, few, many or a size class.

J: TRBJ1-3; size: -; V: TRBV19; D: TRBD1; CDR3: CASSLGQSGNTIYF; DNA: TGTGCCAGTAGTCTGGGACAGTCTGGAAACACCATATATTTT
J: TRBJ1-3; size: -; V: TRBV7-6; D: -; CDR3: CASSLYREAGNTIYF; DNA: TGTGCCAGCAGCTTATATCGAGAGGCTGGAAACACCATATATTTT
J: TRBJ1-1; size: -; V: TRBV19; D: -; CDR3: CASKFQNTEAFF; DNA: TGTGCCAGTAAATTTCAGAACACTGAAGCTTTCTTT
J: TRBJ2-1; size: -; V: TRBV3-1/TRBV3-2; D: -; CDR3: CASSQGRTSLSSYNEQFF; DNA: TGTGCCAGCAGCCAAGGTCGCACCTCTCTCAGCTCCTACAATGAGCAGTTCTTC
J: TRBJ2-5; size: -; V: TRBV2; D: TRBD1; CDR3: CASSVTGGKIETQYF; DNA: TGTGCCAGCAGTGTTACAGGGGGCAAAATAGAGACCCAGTACTTC
J: TRBJ1-2; size: few; V: TRBV6-1; D: -; CDR3: CASSEAEGRDYGYTF; DNA: TGTGCCAGCAGTGAAGCGGAGGGAAGGGACTATGGCTACACCTTC
J: TRBJ1-1; size: -; V: TRBV5-1; D: -; CDR3: CASSFVGPGGETAFF; DNA: TGCGCCAGCAGCTTTGTAGGGCCCGGGGGTGAGACAGCTTTCTTT
J: TRBJ1-2; size: -; V: TRBV7-9; D: TRBD1; CDR3: CASSARTGRYGYTF; DNA: TGTGCCAGCAGCGCCCGGACAGGGCGCTATGGCTACACCTTC
J: TRBJ2-5; size: -; V: TRBV4-1; D: TRBD1; CDR3: CASSQKTGGGGTQYF; DNA: TGCGCCAGCAGCCAAAAGACAGGGGGCGGGGGGACCCAGTACTTC
J: TRBJ2-3; size: -; V: TRBV10-2; D: TRBD2; CDR3: CASSGTSGTDTQYF; DNA: TGCGCCAGCAGTGGGACTAGCGGGACAGATACGCAGTATTTT
J: TRBJ2-7; size: -; V: TRBV6-5; D: -; CDR3: CASSRASGIQQYF; DNA: TGTGCCAGCAGTAGGGCCTCGGGGATACAGCAGTACTTC
J: TRBJ1-3; size: -; V: TRBV5-1; D: -; CDR3: CASSFGGPEKTIYF; DNA: TGCGCCAGCAGCTTTGGAGGTCCAGAGAAAACCATATATTTT
J: TRBJ1-6; size: -; V: TRBV6-5; D: TRBD1; CDR3: CASSPPTGINSPLHF; DNA: TGTGCCAGCAGCCCCCCGACAGGGATCAATTCACCCCTCCACTTT
J: TRBJ1-1; size: once; V: TRBV29-1; D: -; CDR3: CSVEVGIAGEAFF; DNA: TGCAGCGTTGAAGTCGGAATTGCGGGTGAAGCTTTCTTT
J: TRBJ2-1; size: -; V: TRBV14; D: -; CDR3: CASSPIGAGASYNEQFF; DNA: TGTGCCAGCAGCCCGATAGGGGCGGGGGCATCCTACAATGAGCAGTTCTTC
J: TRBJ1-5; size: -; V: TRBV3-1/TRBV3-2; D: -; CDR3: CASSQGDNQPQHF; DNA: TGTGCCAGCAGCCAAGGAGACAATCAGCCCCAGCATTTT
J: TRBJ2-3; size: -; V: TRBV19; D: -; CDR3: CASSAPRQTDTQYF; DNA: TGTGCCAGTAGTGCTCCGCGACAGACAGATACGCAGTATTTT
J: TRBJ1-1; size: -; V: TRBV11-2; D: -; CDR3: CASSGGAGTEAFF; DNA: TGTGCCAGCAGCGGGGGCGCGGGCACTGAAGCTTTCTTT
J: TRBJ2-1; size: -; V: TRBV28; D: TRBD2; CDR3: CASTSGGYNEQFF; DNA: TGTGCCAGCACCAGCGGGGGGTACAATGAGCAGTTCTTC
J: TRBJ2-2; size: -; V: TRBV20-1; D: -; CDR3: CSASFPSTGELFF; DNA: TGCAGTGCTAGTTTCCCGAGCACCGGGGAGCTGTTTTTT
J: TRBJ1-1; size: -; V: TRBV7-2; D: -; CDR3: CASSPRGTYFNTEAFF; DNA: TGTGCCAGCAGCCCACGGGGGACGTATTTTAACACTGAAGCTTTCTTT
J: TRBJ1-4; size: -; V: TRBV11-2; D: -; CDR3: CASSRLRGANEKLFF; DNA: TGTGCCAGCAGCAGACTCAGGGGTGCTAATGAAAAACTGTTTTTT
J: TRBJ1-1; size: -; V: TRBV25-1; D: -; CDR3: CASSRSGGGGTEAFF; DNA: TGTGCCAGCAGTAGGTCGGGAGGGGGGGGGACTGAAGCTTTCTTT
J: TRBJ1-4; size: -; V: TRBV7-9; D: TRBD1; CDR3: CASSLGDSPTNEKLFF; DNA: TGTGCCAGCAGCTTAGGGGACAGTCCGACTAATGAAAAACTGTTTTTT
J: TRBJ1-5; size: few; V: TRBV10-1; D: -; CDR3: CASSEGREGKQPQHF; DNA: TGCGCCAGCAGTGAGGGCAGGGAGGGAAAACAGCCCCAGCATTTT
J: TRBJ2-3; size: few; V: TRBV9; D: -; CDR3: CASSVSGLSTDTQYF; DNA: TGTGCCAGCAGCGTGAGCGGGCTTAGCACAGATACGCAGTATTTT
J: TRBJ1-1; size: once; V: TRBV6-1; D: -; CDR3: CASSEAYTAEAFF; DNA: TGTGCCAGCAGTGAAGCGTACACAGCTGAAGCTTTCTTT
J: TRBJ2-1; size: -; V: TRBV19; D: TRBD2; CDR3: CASRPPGAGGFNEQFF; DNA: TGTGCCAGTAGACCCCCGGGGGCGGGGGGTTTTAATGAGCAGTTCTTC
J: TRBJ1-3; size: -; V: TRBV5-1; D: -; CDR3: CASSLVGGRFGNTIYF; DNA: TGCGCCAGCAGCTTGGTCGGGGGGCGGTTTGGAAACACCATATATTTT
J: TRBJ1-2; size: -; V: TRBV5-1; D: -; CDR3: CASSLSQQNYGYTF; DNA: TGCGCCAGCAGCTTGTCACAGCAGAACTATGGCTACACCTTC
J: TRBJ2-2; size: -; V: TRBV7-3; D: -; CDR3: CASSPPAGELFF; DNA: TGTGCCAGCAGCCCCCCCGCCGGGGAGCTGTTTTTT
J: TRBJ1-2; size: few; V: TRBV7-9; D: TRBD1; CDR3: CASSLGDRVYGYTF; DNA: TGTGCCAGCAGCTTGGGGGACAGGGTCTATGGCTACACCTTC
J: TRBJ2-5; size: -; V: TRBV7-2; D: TRBD2; CDR3: CASSSRTSRETQYF; DNA: TGTGCCAGCAGTTCTAGGACTAGTAGGGAGACCCAGTACTTC